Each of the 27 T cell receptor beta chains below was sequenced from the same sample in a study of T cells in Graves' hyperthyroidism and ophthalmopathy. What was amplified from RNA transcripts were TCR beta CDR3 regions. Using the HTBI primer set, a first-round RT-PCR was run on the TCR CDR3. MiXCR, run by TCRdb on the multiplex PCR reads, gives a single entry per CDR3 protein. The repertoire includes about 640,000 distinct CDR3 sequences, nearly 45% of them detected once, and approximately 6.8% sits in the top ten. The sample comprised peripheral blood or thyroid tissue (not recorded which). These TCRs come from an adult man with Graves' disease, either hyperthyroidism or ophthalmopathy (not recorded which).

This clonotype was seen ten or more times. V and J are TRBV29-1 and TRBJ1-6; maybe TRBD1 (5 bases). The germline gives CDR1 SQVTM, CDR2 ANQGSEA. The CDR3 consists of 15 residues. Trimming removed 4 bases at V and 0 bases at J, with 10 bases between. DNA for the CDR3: TGCAGCGTTGCCATGGGGGTCTCCTATAATTCACCCCTCCACTTT. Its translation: CSVAMGVSYNSPLHF.

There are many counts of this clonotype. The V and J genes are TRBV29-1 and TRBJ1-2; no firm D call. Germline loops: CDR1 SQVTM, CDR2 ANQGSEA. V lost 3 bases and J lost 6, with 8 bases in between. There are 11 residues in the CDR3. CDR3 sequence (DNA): TGCAGCGTTGAGTTGAGGGATGGCTACACCTTC. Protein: CSVELRDGYTF.

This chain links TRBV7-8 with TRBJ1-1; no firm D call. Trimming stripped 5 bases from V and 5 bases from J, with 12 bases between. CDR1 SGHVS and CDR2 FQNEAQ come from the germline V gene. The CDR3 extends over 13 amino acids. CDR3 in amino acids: CASSPPGITEAFF. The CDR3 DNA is TGTGCCAGCAGCCCTCCCGGGATAACTGAAGCTTTCTTT.

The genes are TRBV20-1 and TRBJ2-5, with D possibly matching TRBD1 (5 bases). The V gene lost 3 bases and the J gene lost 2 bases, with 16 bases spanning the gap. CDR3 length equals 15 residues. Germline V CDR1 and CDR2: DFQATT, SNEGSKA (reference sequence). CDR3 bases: TGCAGTGCTAGGCACGCGAAGGGGATACAAGAGACCCAGTACTTC. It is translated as CSARHAKGIQETQYF.

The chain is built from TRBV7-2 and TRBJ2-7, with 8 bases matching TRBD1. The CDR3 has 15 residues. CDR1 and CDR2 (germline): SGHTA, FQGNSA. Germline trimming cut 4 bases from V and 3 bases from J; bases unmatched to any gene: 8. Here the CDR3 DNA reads TGTGCCAGCAGCTCCGAGGCGGGACAGGTCTACGAGCAGTACTTC. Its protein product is CASSSEAGQVYEQYF. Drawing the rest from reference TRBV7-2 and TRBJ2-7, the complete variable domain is GAGVSQSPSNKVTEKGKDVELRCDPISGHTALYWYRQSLGQGLEFLIYFQGNSAPDKSGLPSDRFSAERTGGSVSTLTIQRTQQEDSAVYLCASSSEAGQVYEQYFGPGTRLTVT.

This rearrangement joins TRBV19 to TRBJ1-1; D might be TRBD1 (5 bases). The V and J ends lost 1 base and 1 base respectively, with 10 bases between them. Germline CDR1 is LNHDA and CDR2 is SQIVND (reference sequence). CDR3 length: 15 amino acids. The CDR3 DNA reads TGTGCCAGTAGTATAGGACAGCCGGGGAACACTGAAGCTTTCTTT. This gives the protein CASSIGQPGNTEAFF.

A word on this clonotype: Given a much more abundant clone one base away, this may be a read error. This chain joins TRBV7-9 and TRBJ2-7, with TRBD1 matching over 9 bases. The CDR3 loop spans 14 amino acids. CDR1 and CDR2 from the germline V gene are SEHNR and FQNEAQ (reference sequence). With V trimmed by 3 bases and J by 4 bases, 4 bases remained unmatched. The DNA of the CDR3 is TGTGCCAGCAGCTTCCGGGACAGGGAGTACGAGCAGTACTTC. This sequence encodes CASSFRDREYEQYF. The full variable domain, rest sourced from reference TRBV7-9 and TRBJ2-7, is DTGVSQNPRHKITKRGQNVTFRCDPISEHNRLYWYRQTLGQGPEFLTYFQNEAQLEKSRLLSDRFSAERPKGSFSTLEIQRTEQGDSAMYLCASSFRDREYEQYFGPGTRLTVT.

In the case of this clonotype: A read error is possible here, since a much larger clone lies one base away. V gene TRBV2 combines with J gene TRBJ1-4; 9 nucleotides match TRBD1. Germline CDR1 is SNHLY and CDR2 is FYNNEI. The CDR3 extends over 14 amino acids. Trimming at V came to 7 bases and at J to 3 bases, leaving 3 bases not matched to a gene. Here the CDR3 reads CASKTGGSNEKLFF. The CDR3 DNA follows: TGTGCCAGCAAAACAGGGGGCTCTAATGAAAAACTGTTTTTT.

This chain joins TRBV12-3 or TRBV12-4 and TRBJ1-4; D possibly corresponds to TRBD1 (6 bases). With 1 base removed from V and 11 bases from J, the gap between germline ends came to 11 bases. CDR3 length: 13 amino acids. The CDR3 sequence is CASSLGGALKLFF. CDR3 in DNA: TGTGCCAGCAGTTTAGGGGGGGCGCTTAAACTGTTTTTT.

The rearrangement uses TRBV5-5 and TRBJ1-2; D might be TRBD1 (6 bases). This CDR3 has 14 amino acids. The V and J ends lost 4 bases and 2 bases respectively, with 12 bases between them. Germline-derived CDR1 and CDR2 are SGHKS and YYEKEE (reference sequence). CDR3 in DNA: TGTGCCAGCAGCCCCCAGGGGACCAACTATGGCTACACCTTC. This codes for CASSPQGTNYGYTF.

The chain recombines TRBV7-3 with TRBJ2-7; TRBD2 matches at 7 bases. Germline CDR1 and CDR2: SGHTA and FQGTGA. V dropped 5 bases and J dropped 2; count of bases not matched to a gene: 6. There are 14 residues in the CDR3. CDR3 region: CASSVTGTTYEQYF. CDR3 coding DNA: TGTGCCAGCAGCGTCACCGGGACTACCTACGAGCAGTACTTC.

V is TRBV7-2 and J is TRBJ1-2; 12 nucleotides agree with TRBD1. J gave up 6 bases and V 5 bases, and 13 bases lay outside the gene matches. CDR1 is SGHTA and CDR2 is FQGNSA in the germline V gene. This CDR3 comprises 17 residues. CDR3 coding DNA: TGTGCCAGCAGCCCCCCCGGGACAGGGGGCGCGAGGCATGGCTACACCTTC. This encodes CASSPPGTGGARHGYTF.

The CDR3 region has the DNA TGTGCCACCAGCAGAGATCTGACAGGGTCTACAAGGGCAACTAATGAAAAACTGTTTTTT. Its translation: CATSRDLTGSTRATNEKLFF. The chain joins TRBV15 to TRBJ1-4; 7 nucleotides agree with TRBD1. Germline CDR1 is LNHNV and CDR2 is YYDKDF (reference sequence). V trimming: 0 bases; J trimming: 0 bases; junction bases outside the gene matches: 13. This CDR3 contains 20 residues.

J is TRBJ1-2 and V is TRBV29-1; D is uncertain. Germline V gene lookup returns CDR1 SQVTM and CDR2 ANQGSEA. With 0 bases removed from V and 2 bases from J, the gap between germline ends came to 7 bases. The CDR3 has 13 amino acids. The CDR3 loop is CSVEDLENYGYTF. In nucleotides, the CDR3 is TGCAGCGTTGAAGATTTGGAGAACTATGGCTACACCTTC.

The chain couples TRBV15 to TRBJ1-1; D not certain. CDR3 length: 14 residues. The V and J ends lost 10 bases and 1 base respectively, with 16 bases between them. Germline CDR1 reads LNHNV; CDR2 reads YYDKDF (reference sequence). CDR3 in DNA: TGTGCCAGCTCACCACTGAACAGGAACACTGAAGCTTTCTTT. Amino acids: CASSPLNRNTEAFF.

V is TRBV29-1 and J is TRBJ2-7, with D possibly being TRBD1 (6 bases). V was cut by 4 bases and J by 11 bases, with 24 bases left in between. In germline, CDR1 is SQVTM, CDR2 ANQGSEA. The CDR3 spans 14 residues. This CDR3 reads CSVVRGPGAYRKYF. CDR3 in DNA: TGCAGCGTTGTCAGGGGACCTGGGGCCTATCGGAAGTACTTC.

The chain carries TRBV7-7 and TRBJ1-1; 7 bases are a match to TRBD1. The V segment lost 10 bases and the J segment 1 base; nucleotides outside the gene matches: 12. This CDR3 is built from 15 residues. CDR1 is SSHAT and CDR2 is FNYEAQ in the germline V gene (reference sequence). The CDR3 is CAISVPGTANTEAFF. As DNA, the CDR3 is TGTGCCATCAGTGTACCCGGGACAGCGAACACTGAAGCTTTCTTT.

Here the CDR3 reads CASSQASWTASGNTIYF. The CDR3 DNA is TGTGCCAGCAGCCAGGCCTCCTGGACAGCCTCTGGAAACACCATATATTTT. This chain links TRBV2 with TRBJ1-3, with a weak D call TRBD1 (6 bases). Trimming removed 6 bases from V and 0 bases from J, with 18 bases in between. Germline V gene data show CDR1 as SNHLY and CDR2 as FYNNEI. CDR3 size: 17 residues.

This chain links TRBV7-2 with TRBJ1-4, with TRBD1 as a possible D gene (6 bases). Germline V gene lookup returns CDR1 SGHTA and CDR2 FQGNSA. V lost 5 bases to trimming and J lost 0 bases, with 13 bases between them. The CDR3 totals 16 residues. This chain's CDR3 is CASSQGTGSTNEKLFF. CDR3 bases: TGTGCCAGCAGCCAGGGTACAGGGTCAACTAATGAAAAACTGTTTTTT.

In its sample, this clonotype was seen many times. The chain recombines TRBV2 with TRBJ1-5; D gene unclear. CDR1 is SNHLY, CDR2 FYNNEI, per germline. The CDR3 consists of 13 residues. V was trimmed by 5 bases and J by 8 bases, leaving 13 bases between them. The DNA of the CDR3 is TGTGCCAGCAGTCTCGGGGAAAACAAGCCCCAGCATTTT. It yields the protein CASSLGENKPQHF. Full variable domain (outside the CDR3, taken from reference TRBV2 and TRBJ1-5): EPEVTQTPSHQVTQMGQEVILRCVPISNHLYFYWYRQILGQKVEFLVSFYNNEISEKSEIFDDQFSVERPDGSNFTLKIRSTKLEDSAMYFCASSLGENKPQHFGDGTRLSIL.

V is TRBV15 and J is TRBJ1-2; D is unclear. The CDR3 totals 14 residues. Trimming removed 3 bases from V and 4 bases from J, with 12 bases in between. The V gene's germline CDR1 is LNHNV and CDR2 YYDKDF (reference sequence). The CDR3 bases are TGTGCCACCAGCAGTTCCGGAACGGCCTATGGCTACACCTTC. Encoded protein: CATSSSGTAYGYTF.

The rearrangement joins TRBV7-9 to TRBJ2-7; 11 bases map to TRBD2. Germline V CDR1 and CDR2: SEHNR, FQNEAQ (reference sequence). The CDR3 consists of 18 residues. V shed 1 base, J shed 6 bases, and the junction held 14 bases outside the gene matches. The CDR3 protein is CASSLGGLAARGATEQYF. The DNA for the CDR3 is TGTGCCAGCAGCTTAGGGGGACTAGCGGCTCGGGGGGCCACCGAGCAGTACTTC.

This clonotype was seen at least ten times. CDR3 protein: CASSVRDTGANVLTF. The CDR3 DNA sequence: TGTGCCAGCAGCGTCAGGGACACTGGGGCCAACGTCCTGACTTTC. This chain uses TRBV7-9 with TRBJ2-6; D is possibly TRBD1 (6 bases). Germline V gives CDR1 SEHNR, CDR2 FQNEAQ (reference sequence). V lost 5 bases and J 2 bases, leaving 10 bases between the germline ends. The CDR3 spans 15 residues.

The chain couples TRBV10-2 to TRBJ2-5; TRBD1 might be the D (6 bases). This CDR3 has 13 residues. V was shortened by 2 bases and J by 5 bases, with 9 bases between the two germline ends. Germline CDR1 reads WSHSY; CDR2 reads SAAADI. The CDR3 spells CASSEQGTETQYF. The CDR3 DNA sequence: TGCGCCAGCAGTGAGCAGGGGACGGAGACCCAGTACTTC.

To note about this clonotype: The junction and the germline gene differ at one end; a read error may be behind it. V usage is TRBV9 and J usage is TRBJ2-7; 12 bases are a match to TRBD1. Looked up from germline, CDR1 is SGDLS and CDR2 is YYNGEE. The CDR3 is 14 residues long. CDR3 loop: CAGSEGTGGHEQYF. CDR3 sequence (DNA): TGTGCCGGCAGCGAAGGGACAGGGGGCCACGAGCAGTACTTC.

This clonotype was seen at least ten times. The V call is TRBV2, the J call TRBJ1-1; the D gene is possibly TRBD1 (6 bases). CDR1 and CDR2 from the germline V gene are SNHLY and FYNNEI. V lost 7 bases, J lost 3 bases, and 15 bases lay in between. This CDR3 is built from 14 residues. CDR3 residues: CASIIQGGDTEAFF. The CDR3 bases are TGTGCCAGCATTATACAGGGTGGGGACACTGAAGCTTTCTTT.

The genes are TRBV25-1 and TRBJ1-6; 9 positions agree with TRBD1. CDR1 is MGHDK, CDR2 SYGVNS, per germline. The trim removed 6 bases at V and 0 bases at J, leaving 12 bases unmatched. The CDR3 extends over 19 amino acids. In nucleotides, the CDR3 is TGTGCCAGCAGAAAGGGACAGGGTGGCCTGAGCTCCTATAATTCACCCCTCCACTTT. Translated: CASRKGQGGLSSYNSPLHF.